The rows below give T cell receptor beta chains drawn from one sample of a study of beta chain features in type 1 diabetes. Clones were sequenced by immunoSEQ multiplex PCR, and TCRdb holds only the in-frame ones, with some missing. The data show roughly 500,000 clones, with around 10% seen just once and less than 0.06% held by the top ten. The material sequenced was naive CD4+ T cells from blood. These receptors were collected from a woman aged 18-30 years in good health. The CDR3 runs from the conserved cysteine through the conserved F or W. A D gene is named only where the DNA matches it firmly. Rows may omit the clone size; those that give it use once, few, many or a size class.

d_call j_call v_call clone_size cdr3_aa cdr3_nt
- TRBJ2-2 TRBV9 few CASSVIPTNTGELFF TGTGCCAGCAGCGTGATCCCGACAAACACCGGGGAGCTGTTTTTT
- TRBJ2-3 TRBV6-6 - CASSYRSVSTDTQYF TGTGCCAGCAGTTACCGGTCAGTTAGTACAGATACGCAGTATTTT
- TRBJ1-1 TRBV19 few CASSINRAVTEAFF TGTGCCAGTAGTATAAACAGGGCGGTCACTGAAGCTTTCTTT
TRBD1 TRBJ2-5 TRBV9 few CASSAGQGFVETQYF TGTGCCAGCAGCGCCGGACAGGGATTCGTGGAGACCCAGTACTTC
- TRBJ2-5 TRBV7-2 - CASSLVAGARETQYF TGTGCCAGCAGCTTAGTTGCAGGGGCCAGGGAGACCCAGTACTTC
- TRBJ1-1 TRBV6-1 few CASSGLPGQKNTEAFF TGTGCCAGCAGTGGCTTACCGGGACAAAAGAACACTGAAGCTTTCTTT
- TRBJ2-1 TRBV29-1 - CSTGVSSYNEQFF TGCAGCACGGGGGTGAGCTCCTACAATGAGCAGTTCTTC
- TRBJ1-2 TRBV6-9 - CASSYLPRTVNYGYTF TGTGCCAGCAGCTACCTACCGAGGACAGTAAACTATGGCTACACCTTC
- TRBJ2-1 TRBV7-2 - CASSLTGPNNEQFF TGTGCCAGCAGCCTGACGGGTCCCAACAATGAGCAGTTCTTC
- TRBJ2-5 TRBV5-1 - CASSLARGYQETQYF TGCGCCAGCAGCTTAGCTAGGGGATATCAAGAGACCCAGTACTTC
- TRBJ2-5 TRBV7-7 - CASSFSPAGVETQYF TGTGCTAGCAGCTTCTCCCCCGCAGGGGTGGAGACCCAGTACTTC
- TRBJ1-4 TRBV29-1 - CSVARGTTNEKLFF TGCAGCGTTGCCCGGGGAACAACTAATGAAAAACTGTTTTTT
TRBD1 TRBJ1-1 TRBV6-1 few CAGRTGQGMNTEAFF TGTGCCGGAAGAACTGGACAGGGCATGAACACTGAAGCTTTCTTT
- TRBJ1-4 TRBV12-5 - CASGLVTEGREKLFF TGTGCTAGTGGTTTGGTAACGGAGGGTCGCGAAAAACTGTTTTTT
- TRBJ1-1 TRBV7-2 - CASSHTGTPNTEAFF TGTGCCAGCAGCCACACCGGGACACCGAACACTGAAGCTTTCTTT
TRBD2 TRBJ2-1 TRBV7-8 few CASSPGGSGYNEQFF TGTGCCAGCAGCCCCGGCGGTAGCGGGTACAATGAGCAGTTCTTC
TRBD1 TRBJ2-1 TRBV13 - CARSGYRGQRDEQFF TGTGCCCGCAGCGGTTACAGGGGGCAGCGCGATGAGCAGTTCTTC
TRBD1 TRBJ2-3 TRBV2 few CASSLQGVGSTDTQYF TGTGCCAGCAGTCTTCAGGGGGTAGGGAGCACAGATACGCAGTATTTT
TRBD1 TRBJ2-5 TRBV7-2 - CASSQTRGQETQYF TGTGCCAGCAGCCAGACCAGGGGGCAGGAGACCCAGTACTTC
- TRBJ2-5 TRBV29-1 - CSVGHWGKETQYF TGCAGCGTTGGGCACTGGGGCAAAGAGACCCAGTACTTC
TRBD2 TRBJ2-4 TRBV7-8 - CASSFRLAGGIKNIQYF TGTGCCAGCAGCTTTAGACTAGCGGGGGGAATCAAAAACATTCAGTACTTC
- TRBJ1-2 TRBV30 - CAWSTGSPYGYTF TGTGCCTGGAGTACAGGGAGTCCCTATGGCTACACCTTC
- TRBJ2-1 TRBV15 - CATSRAKRSSSYNEQFF TGTGCCACCAGCAGAGCCAAGCGGTCCAGCTCCTACAATGAGCAGTTCTTC
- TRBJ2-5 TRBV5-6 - CASSPETQETQYF TGTGCCAGCAGCCCGGAAACCCAAGAGACCCAGTACTTC
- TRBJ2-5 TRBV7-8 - CASSPRLLKETQYF TGTGCCAGCAGCCCGAGACTGTTGAAAGAGACCCAGTACTTC
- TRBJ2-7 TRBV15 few CATSPSGSLREQYF TGTGCCACCAGTCCGTCGGGGTCCCTGCGCGAGCAGTACTTC
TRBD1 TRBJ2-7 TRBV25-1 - CASRGQVGEQYF TGTGCCAGCAGGGGACAGGTGGGCGAGCAGTACTTC
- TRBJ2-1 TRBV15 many CATSRPYNEQFF TGTGCCACCAGCAGACCGTACAATGAGCAGTTCTTC
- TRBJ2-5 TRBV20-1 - CSAHLATQYF TGCAGTGCTCATCTGGCGACCCAGTACTTC
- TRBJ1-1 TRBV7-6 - CASSLGGDREAFF TGTGCCAGCAGCTTAGGGGGGGATAGAGAAGCTTTCTTT
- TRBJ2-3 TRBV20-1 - CSATDSDTQYF TGCAGTGCCACGGATTCAGATACGCAGTATTTT
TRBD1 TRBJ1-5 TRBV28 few CASSSADRAYQPQHF TGTGCCAGCAGTTCCGCGGACAGGGCGTATCAGCCCCAGCATTTT
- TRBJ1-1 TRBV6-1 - CASSPRQLMNTEAFF TGTGCCAGCAGTCCGCGACAGCTCATGAACACTGAAGCTTTCTTT
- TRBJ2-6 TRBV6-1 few CASSSSGANVLTF TGTGCCAGCAGTTCGTCTGGGGCCAACGTCCTGACTTTC
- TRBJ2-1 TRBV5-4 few CASSLPPRSSYNEQFF TGTGCCAGCAGCTTGCCCCCCCGGAGCTCCTACAATGAGCAGTTCTTC
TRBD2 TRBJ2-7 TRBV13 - CASSSLAGVHEQYF TGTGCCAGCAGCTCACTAGCGGGAGTTCACGAGCAGTACTTC
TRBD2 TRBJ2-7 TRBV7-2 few CASSLWGTSGRYEQYF TGTGCCAGCAGCTTATGGGGGACTAGCGGACGCTACGAGCAGTACTTC
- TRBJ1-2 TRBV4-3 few CASSQDLRLGGGGWNGYTF TGCGCCAGCAGCCAAGATCTTCGTCTGGGAGGTGGGGGCTGGAATGGCTACACCTTC
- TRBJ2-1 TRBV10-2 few CASGTWGSRNEQFF TGCGCCAGCGGTACGTGGGGTTCGCGCAATGAGCAGTTCTTC
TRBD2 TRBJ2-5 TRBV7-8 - CASSFKSGIQETQYF TGTGCCAGCAGCTTTAAAAGCGGGATACAAGAGACCCAGTACTTC
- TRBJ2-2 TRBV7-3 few CASSSQVNTGELFF TGTGCCAGCAGCTCTCAGGTGAACACCGGGGAGCTGTTTTTT
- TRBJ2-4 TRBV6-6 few CASSFTRQGNIQYF TGTGCCAGCAGTTTCACGAGGCAGGGGAACATTCAGTACTTC
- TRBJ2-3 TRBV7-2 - CASSLAGLVTDTQYF TGTGCCAGCAGCTTAGCGGGGTTAGTCACAGATACGCAGTATTTT
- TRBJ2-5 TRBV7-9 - CASSLKAEGETQYF TGTGCCAGCAGCTTAAAAGCAGAGGGAGAGACCCAGTACTTC
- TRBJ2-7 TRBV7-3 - CASSFKWGTAEQYF TGTGCCAGCAGCTTTAAATGGGGTACCGCCGAGCAGTACTTC
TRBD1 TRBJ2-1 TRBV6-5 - CASSYGTVYNEQFF TGTGCCAGCAGTTATGGGACAGTTTACAATGAGCAGTTCTTC
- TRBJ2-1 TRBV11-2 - CASSFLELGRNEQFF TGTGCCAGCAGCTTCTTAGAGCTCGGCCGGAATGAGCAGTTCTTC
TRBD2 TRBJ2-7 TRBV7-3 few CASSPGLAFDEQYF TGTGCCAGCAGTCCGGGACTAGCGTTCGACGAGCAGTACTTC
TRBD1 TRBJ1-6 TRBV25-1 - CASSPSRGNSPLHF TGTGCCAGCTCTCCCAGCAGGGGGAATTCACCCCTCCACTTT
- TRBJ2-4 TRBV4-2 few CASSQAPVGDPKDIQYF TGTGCCAGCAGCCAAGCCCCAGTGGGGGACCCCAAGGACATTCAGTACTTC